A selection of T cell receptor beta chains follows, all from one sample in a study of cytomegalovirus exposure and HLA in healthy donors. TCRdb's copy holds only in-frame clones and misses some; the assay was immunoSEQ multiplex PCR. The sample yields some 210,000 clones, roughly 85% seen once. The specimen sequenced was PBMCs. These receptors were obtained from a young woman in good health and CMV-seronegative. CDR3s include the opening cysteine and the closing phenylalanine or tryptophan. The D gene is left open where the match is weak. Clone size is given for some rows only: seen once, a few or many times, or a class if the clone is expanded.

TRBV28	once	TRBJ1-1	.	TGTGCCAGCAGTAAAACGGACACGAGATACACTGAAGCTTTCTTT	CASSKTDTRYTEAFF
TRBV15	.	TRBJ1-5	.	TGTGCCACCAGCAAACAGCAGGGGCTGGATCAGCCCCAGCATTTT	CATSKQQGLDQPQHF
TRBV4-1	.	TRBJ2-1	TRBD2	TGCGCCAGCAGCCAACTTGCGGGGGTGTATGAGCAGTTCTTC	CASSQLAGVYEQFF
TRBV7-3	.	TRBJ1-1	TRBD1	TGTGCCAGCAGCTCCGTGACAGGGTTGGGTGAAGCTTTCTTT	CASSSVTGLGEAFF
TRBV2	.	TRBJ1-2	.	TGTGCCAGCAGTGAAGGGGGCACCTATGGCTACACCTTC	CASSEGGTYGYTF
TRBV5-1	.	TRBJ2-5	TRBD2	TGCGCCAGCAGCTTGGGTCGAGCGGGGCCAGAGACCCAGTACTTC	CASSLGRAGPETQYF
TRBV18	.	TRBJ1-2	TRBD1	TGTGCCAGCTTGACAGGGCCGAACTATGGCTACACCTTC	CASLTGPNYGYTF
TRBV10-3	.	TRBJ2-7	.	TGTGCCATCAGTGAGTCGGGCGGGTACGAGCAGTACTTC	CAISESGGYEQYF
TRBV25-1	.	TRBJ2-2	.	TGTGCCAGCAGTCGGGGAATATCCGGGGAGCTGTTTTTT	CASSRGISGELFF
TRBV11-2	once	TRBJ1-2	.	TGTGCCAGCAGCTTAAGCAGGGGCGGGTCTGGCTACACCTTC	CASSLSRGGSGYTF
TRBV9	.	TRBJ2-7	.	TGTGCCAGCAGCGTTACTAGTGAATACGAGCAGTACTTC	CASSVTSEYEQYF
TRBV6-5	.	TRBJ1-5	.	TGTGCCAGCAGTTACTCGGCGACAGCAAATCAGCCCCAGCATTTT	CASSYSATANQPQHF
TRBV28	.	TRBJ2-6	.	TGTGCCAGCAGTTTGGGGGGCTCTGGGGCCAACGTCCTGACTTTC	CASSLGGSGANVLTF
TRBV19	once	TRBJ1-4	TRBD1	TGTGCCAGTAGTGAGGGGACAGGGGCTAATGAAAAACTGTTTTTT	CASSEGTGANEKLFF
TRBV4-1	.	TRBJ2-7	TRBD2	TGCGCCAGCAGCCAGAAGCGGGGCGGGAGGGCCGACTACGAGCAGTACTTC	CASSQKRGGRADYEQYF
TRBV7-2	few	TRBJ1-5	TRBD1	TGTGCCAGCAGCAAACAGGGGAATCAGCCCCAGCATTTT	CASSKQGNQPQHF
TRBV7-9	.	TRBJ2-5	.	TGTGCCAGCAGCCTCCTGGGACCGAGGGAGACCCAGTACTTC	CASSLLGPRETQYF
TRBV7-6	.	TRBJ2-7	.	TGTGCCAGCAGCTTGGCCGAGACCTACGAGCAGTACTTC	CASSLAETYEQYF
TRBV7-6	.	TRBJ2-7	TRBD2	TGTGCCAGCAGCTTTAGCGGGGCCTACGAGCAGTACTTC	CASSFSGAYEQYF
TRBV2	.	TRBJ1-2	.	TGTGCCAGCAGTGCGGAGCAGGATGGCTACACCTTC	CASSAEQDGYTF
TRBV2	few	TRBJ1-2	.	TGTGCCAGCAAAGGCAGCCCGTCCGGCTATGGCTACACCTTC	CASKGSPSGYGYTF
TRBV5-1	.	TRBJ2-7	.	TGCGCCAGCAGCTTGCCTAGCCTCTCCTACGAGCAGTACTTC	CASSLPSLSYEQYF
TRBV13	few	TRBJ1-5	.	TGTGCCAGCAGCTCCCTGGGGGGTCAGCCCCAGCATTTT	CASSSLGGQPQHF
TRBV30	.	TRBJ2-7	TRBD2	TGTGCCTGGCACGCGGGAGGTTCTCCCTACGAGCAGTACTTC	CAWHAGGSPYEQYF
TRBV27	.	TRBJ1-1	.	TGTGCCAGCAGTTTAAGGGGTACTGAAGCTTTCTTT	CASSLRGTEAFF
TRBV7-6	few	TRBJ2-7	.	TGTGCCAGCAGCCCGGGGCACGAGCAGTACTTC	CASSPGHEQYF
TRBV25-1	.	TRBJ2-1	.	TGTGCCAGCAGTGACGGCTCTCGGGAGAACCAGTTCTTC	CASSDGSRENQFF
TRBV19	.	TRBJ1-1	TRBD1	TGTGCCAGCGGTTCCGGGACAGGGGGCACGAACACTGAAGCTTTCTTT	CASGSGTGGTNTEAFF
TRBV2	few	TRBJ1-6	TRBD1	TGTGCCAGCAGGCTCCTGACAGGGGGGAATTCACCCCTCCACTTT	CASRLLTGGNSPLHF
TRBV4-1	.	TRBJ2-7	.	TGCGCCAGCAGCCAAGTTTCGGGGAGCTCCTACGAGCAGTACTTC	CASSQVSGSSYEQYF
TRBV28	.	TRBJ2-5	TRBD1	TGTGCCAGCAGGACAGGGCCGCAGACCCAGTACTTC	CASRTGPQTQYF
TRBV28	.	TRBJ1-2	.	TGTGCCAGCTCCTTGCGGGCGGCAAACTATGGCTACACCTTC	CASSLRAANYGYTF
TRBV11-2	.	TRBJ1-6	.	TGTGCCAGCAGCTTAAAAGCGGAAGCGAATTCACCCCTCCACTTT	CASSLKAEANSPLHF
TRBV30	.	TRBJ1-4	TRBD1	TGTGCCTGTGGGCAAAAAGGGGGCCAAGGGCGGGAAAAACTGTTTTTT	CACGQKGGQGREKLFF
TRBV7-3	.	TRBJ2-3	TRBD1	TGTGCCAGCAGCTTAGGGACAGGGGGCGGAGGGTCGGTTTTT	CASSLGTGGGGSVF